This TCR beta chain stems from a study of human T cells and chemical hapten exposure. Overall study context: The cohort included alopecia areata under or over 50% scalp, totalis and universalis.

This clonotype turned up a few times. TCRdb reanalysed the RACE reads using MiXCR and keeps one entry per CDR3 protein. The repertoire includes some 99,000 distinct CDR3 sequences, roughly a tenth of them detected once, and 3% to 4% sits in the top ten. The time point denotes: patch test 2, 6 weeks after DPC sensitization. Treatment indicated: therapeutic diphenylcyclopropenone sensitization with weekly scalp DPC. The CDR3 totals 13 residues. Trimming pared 3 bases from V and 4 bases from J, leaving 12 bases between. From germline, CDR1 is DFQATT and CDR2 SNEGSKA (reference sequence). This chain joins TRBV20-1 and TRBJ1-1; tentatively, D is TRBD1 (5 bases). This TCR was sampled from a woman in her forties with alopecia areata. Some clones in this sample may be carry-over from other donors' samples. Source: whole blood, taken in connection with sensitization to the hapten diphenylcyclopropenone (DPC). CDR3 residues: CSASRQGGTEAFF. As DNA, the CDR3 is TGCAGTGCTAGTCGGCAGGGTGGCACTGAAGCTTTCTTT.